These 3 T cell receptor beta chains were all obtained from the same sample, sequenced in a study of T-cell reconstitution after alpha-beta-depleted transplantation in children listed by TCRdb under 2016. The receptor library was made with PCR. Reads for this sample came from an Illumina HiSeq 2500. Molecular barcoding was employed in the preparation of TCR libraries, with unique molecular identifiers being used to normalize TCRbeta repertoire quantification. The public reads were quality trimmed at Q25 with fastp and then assembled into clones with MiXCR by TCRdb, keeping productive beta chains. A single entry per CDR3 protein holds the most common genes and DNA from its merged rows. The sample records 500,000 to 650,000 distinct CDR3 sequences, about an eighth of which are singletons. The ten largest clonotypes hold 11% to 15% of the sample. Per the publication, the treatment or condition label means: allogeneic hematopoietic cell transplantation with graft depleted of TCRalphabeta T cells and CD19 B cells.

Sequencing used PBMCs, mostly from graft donor cells, obtained 180 days after TCRalphabeta/CD19-depleted stem cell transplant. Receptors were obtained from a female patient under 10 years old who had a stem cell transplant for aplastic anemia, so the T cells may come from the graft donor.

This clonotype was seen a few times. The chain employs TRBV6-5 and TRBJ1-1; D gene ambiguous. V was trimmed by 2 bases and J by 4 bases, leaving 8 bases between them. Germline CDR1 MNHEY, CDR2 SVGAGI. The CDR3 spans 13 residues. The CDR3 protein is CASSYVPGTEAFF. The CDR3 nucleotides are TGTGCCAGCAGTTACGTTCCCGGCACTGAAGCTTTCTTT.

This clonotype was seen more than once but under ten times. The rearrangement joins TRBV25-1 to TRBJ1-2; D is unresolved. CDR3 length: 14 residues. Trimming removed 4 bases from V and 0 bases from J, with 9 bases in between. Germline V gene data show CDR1 as MGHDK and CDR2 as SYGVNS. The CDR3 loop reads CASSAFGANYGYTF. The CDR3 region has the DNA TGTGCCAGCAGTGCATTTGGAGCTAACTATGGCTACACCTTC.

This clonotype appeared a few times. This sequence joins TRBV7-2 and TRBJ1-1; TRBD1 is a possible D gene (5 bases). The CDR3 length is 17 residues. Germline V gene data show CDR1 as SGHTA and CDR2 as FQGNSA. V was pared by 3 bases and J by 1 base, with 18 bases between. The CDR3 loop reads CASSFNLPLTGNTEAFF. CDR3 sequence (DNA): TGTGCCAGCAGCTTCAATCTTCCCCTTACAGGGAACACTGAAGCTTTCTTT.